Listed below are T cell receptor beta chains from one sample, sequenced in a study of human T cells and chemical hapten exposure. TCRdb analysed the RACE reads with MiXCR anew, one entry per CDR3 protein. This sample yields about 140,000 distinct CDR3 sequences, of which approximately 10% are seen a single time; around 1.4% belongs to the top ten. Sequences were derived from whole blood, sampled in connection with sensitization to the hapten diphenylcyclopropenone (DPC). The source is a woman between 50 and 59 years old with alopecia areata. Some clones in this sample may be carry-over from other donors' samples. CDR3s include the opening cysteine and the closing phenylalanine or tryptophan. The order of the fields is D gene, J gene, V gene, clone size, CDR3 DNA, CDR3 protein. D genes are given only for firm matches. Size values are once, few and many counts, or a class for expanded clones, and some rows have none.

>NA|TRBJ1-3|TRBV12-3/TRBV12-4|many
TGTGCCAGCAGTTTATATCCAAGGACTGGAAACACCATATATTTT
CASSLYPRTGNTIYF
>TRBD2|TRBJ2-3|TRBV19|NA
TGTGCCAGTAGATTATCAGCGGGAGGGCTCACAGATACGCAGTATTTT
CASRLSAGGLTDTQYF
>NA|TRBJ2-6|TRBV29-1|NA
TGCAGCGTTGTGACAGCTGGCTCTGGGGCCAACGTCCTGACTTTC
CSVVTAGSGANVLTF
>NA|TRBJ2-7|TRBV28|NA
TGTGCCAGCAGTTTAACAGCTCCCTACGAGCAGTACTTC
CASSLTAPYEQYF
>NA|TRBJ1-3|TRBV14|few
TGTGCCAGCAGCCAAGAAAGGCACTCTGGAAACACCATATATTTT
CASSQERHSGNTIYF
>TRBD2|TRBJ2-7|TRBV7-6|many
TGTGCCAGCAGCTTAGGAACTTCTAGCGGCTACGAGCAGTACTTC
CASSLGTSSGYEQYF
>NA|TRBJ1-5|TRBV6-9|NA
TGTGCCTGGATGGGGCATCAGCCCCAGCATTTT
CAWMGHQPQHF
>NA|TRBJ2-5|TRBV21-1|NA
TGTGCCAGCAGCAAAAGGAGGGGCAAAGAGACCCAGTACTTC
CASSKRRGKETQYF
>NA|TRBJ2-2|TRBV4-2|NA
TGTGCCAGCAGCCAAGAGGGGGGCTTCGGGGAGCTGTTTTTT
CASSQEGGFGELFF
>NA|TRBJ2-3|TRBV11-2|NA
TGTGCCAGCAGCTTATTGAGATACTCAGATACGCAGTATTTT
CASSLLRYSDTQYF
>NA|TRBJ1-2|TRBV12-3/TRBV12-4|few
TGTGCCAGCATCCAGACGGGAGTTGGAGGCTACACCTTC
CASIQTGVGGYTF
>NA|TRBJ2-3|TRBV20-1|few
TGCAGTGCTATTCGTACTAGCACAGATACGCAGTATTTT
CSAIRTSTDTQYF
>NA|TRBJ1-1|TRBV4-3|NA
TGCGCCAGCCGAAAAGACCGAATGAACACTGAAGCTTTCTTT
CASRKDRMNTEAFF
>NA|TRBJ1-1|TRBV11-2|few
TGTGCCAGCAGCTCCCTATCCCCAATGCGGGGGGCATCTGAAGCTTTCTTT
CASSSLSPMRGASEAFF
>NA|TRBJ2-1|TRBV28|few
TGTGCCAGCAGTTTAGGGGATAGCCCCTACAATGAGCAGTTCTTC
CASSLGDSPYNEQFF
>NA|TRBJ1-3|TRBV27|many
TGTGCCAGCAGGGGCTTCAGTGACACCATATATTTT
CASRGFSDTIYF
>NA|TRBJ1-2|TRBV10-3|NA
TGTGCCATCAGACTGAGTCCGGCCTATGGCTACACCTTC
CAIRLSPAYGYTF
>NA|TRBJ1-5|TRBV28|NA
TGTGCCAGCAGTTTCCCGCCTCCGCCTAATCAGCCCCAGCATTTT
CASSFPPPPNQPQHF
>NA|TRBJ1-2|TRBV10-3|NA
TGTGCCATCAGTGAGGGGGGCGGCTACACCTTC
CAISEGGGYTF
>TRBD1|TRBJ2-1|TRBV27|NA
TGTGCCAGCAGGACGGGACAGGCAGGGGGGGAGCAGTTCTTC
CASRTGQAGGEQFF
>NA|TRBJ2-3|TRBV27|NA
TGTGCCAGCAGGGGTCAGGGGAGTCATACGCAGTATTTT
CASRGQGSHTQYF
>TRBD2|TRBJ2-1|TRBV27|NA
TGTGCCTGCCCTTGCGGGAGAATGTGTGAGCAGTTCTTC
CACPCGRMCEQFF
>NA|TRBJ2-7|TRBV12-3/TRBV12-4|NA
TGTGCCAGCAGTTTATCCGGACGGGGACTCCTCGAGCAGTACTTC
CASSLSGRGLLEQYF
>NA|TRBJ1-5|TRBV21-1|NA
TGTGCCAGCAGCAAAGTCAAACTCATACGGGGTTTTCAGCCCCAGCATTTT
CASSKVKLIRGFQPQHF
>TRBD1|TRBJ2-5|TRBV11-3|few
TGTGCCAGCAGCTCGGAACCGGGACAGGGAGGAGAGACCCAGTACTTC
CASSSEPGQGGETQYF
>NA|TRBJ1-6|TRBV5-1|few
TGCGCCAGCAGCCTGGAGGTTCGGAAAGCGAATTCACCCCTCCACTTT
CASSLEVRKANSPLHF
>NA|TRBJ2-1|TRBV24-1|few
TGTGCCACCAGTGATCCCAGAAATGACGGTTTAGAGCAGTTCTTC
CATSDPRNDGLEQFF
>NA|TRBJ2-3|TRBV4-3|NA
TGCGCCAGCAGCCAAGGGGACAGCACAGATACGCAGTATTTT
CASSQGDSTDTQYF
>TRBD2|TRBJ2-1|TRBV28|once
TGTGCCAGCACCCCCGCCACGGGGGGGAGCTCCTACAATGAGCAGTTCTTC
CASTPATGGSSYNEQFF
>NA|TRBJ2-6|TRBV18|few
TGTGCCAGCTCACCTTCCGGACGTAACTCTGGGGCCAACGTCCTGACTTTC
CASSPSGRNSGANVLTF
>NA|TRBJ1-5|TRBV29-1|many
TGCAGCTTTATACTTGGACGGAGCAATCAGCCCCAGCATTTT
CSFILGRSNQPQHF
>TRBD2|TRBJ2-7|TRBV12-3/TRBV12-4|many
TGTGCCAGCAGTTTGGGTAGCGGGAACTCTGACGAGCAGTACTTC
CASSLGSGNSDEQYF
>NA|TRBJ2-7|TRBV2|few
TGTGCCAGTACCTCCAACCTTGGTGAGCAGTACTTC
CASTSNLGEQYF
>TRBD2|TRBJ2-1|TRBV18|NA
TGTGCCAGCTCACCTACTAGCGGGAGGGCCAATGAGCAGTTCTTC
CASSPTSGRANEQFF
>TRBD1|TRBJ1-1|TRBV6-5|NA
TGTGCCAGCAGACCACAGGGGTCCGTGAACACTGAAGCTTTCTTT
CASRPQGSVNTEAFF
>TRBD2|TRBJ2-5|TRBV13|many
TGTGCCAGCAGCTTAAGGACTAGCGGGAGACAAGAGACCCAGTACTTC
CASSLRTSGRQETQYF
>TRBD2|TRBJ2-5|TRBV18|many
TGTGCCAGCTCATCTCTACTAGCGGGGGGAGAGACCCAGTACTTC
CASSSLLAGGETQYF
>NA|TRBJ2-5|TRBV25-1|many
TGTGCCAGCAGTTACAGTGGATCAGCGGAGACCCAGTACTTC
CASSYSGSAETQYF
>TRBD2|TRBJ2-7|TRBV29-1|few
TGCAGCGTTGGCAGCGGGAGCTACGAGCAGTACTTC
CSVGSGSYEQYF
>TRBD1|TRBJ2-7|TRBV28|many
TGTGCCAGCAGGCGCGACAGGGTACGCACCTACGAGCAGTACTTC
CASRRDRVRTYEQYF
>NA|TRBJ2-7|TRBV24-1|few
TGTGCCACCAGTGACCACCCTCCCTCCTACGAGCAGTACTTC
CATSDHPPSYEQYF
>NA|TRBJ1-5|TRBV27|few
TGTGCCAGCAGTTCCTTATCAGGGGTCAATCAGCCCCAGCATTTT
CASSSLSGVNQPQHF
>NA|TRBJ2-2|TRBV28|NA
TGTGCCAGCAGTTCCCCAGGGACCGACGCCGTGGAGCTGTTTTTT
CASSSPGTDAVELFF
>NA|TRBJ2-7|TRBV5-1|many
TGCGCCAGCAGCTTGACAGGCGACTCCTACGAGCAGTACTTC
CASSLTGDSYEQYF
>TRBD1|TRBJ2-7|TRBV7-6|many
TGTGCCAGCAGCTTAGGAGGGACAGGCCTTTACGAGCAGTACTTC
CASSLGGTGLYEQYF
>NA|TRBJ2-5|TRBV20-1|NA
TGCAGTGCTAGAGATGGAACCGAGCTAGAGACCCAGTACTTC
CSARDGTELETQYF
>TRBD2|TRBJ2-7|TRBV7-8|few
TGTGCCAGCAGCCCCAGACCCCCGGGACTAGCTATCTCCTACGAGCAGTACTTC
CASSPRPPGLAISYEQYF
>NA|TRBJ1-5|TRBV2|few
TGTGCCAGCAGTGACCAGGAGAATCAGCCCCAGCATTTT
CASSDQENQPQHF
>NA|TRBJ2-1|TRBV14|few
TGTGCCAGCAGCCCCTTGGGGCTGTACAATGAGCAGTTCTTC
CASSPLGLYNEQFF
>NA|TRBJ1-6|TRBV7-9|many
TGTGCCAGCAGCTTAGTAGGGACGGACGCGAATAATTCACCCCTCCACTTT
CASSLVGTDANNSPLHF
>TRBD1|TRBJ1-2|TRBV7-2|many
TGTGCCAGCAGCCTAGGACAGGGGGATGGCTACACCTTC
CASSLGQGDGYTF
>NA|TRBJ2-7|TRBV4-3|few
TGCGCCAGCAGCCAAGCTAGCGCCAACTACGAGCAGTACTTC
CASSQASANYEQYF
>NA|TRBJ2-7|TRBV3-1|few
TGTGCCAGCAGCCAAGTGGGCAGGGGCTACGAGCAGTACTTC
CASSQVGRGYEQYF
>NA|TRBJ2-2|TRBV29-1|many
TGCAGCGTTGAGGTTGGAGGGGCCGGGGAGCTGTTTTTT
CSVEVGGAGELFF
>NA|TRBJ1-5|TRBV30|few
TGTGCCTGGAGTAGAGGCGAGGGACAGCCCCAGCATTTT
CAWSRGEGQPQHF
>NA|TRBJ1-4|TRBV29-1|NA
TGCAGCGTTGCCGGGACCCAAAGGCAGGATGAAAAACTGTTTTTT
CSVAGTQRQDEKLFF
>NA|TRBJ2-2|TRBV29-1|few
TGCAGCGTCGGGTACTACACCGGGGAGCTGTTTTTT
CSVGYYTGELFF
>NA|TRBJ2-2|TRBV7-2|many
TGTGCCAGCAGCTCGGCCACCGGGGAGCTGTTTTTT
CASSSATGELFF
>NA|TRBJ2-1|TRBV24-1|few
TGTGCCACCAGTGACCCTACAGGGCCTGGTACCCAGCAGTTCTTC
CATSDPTGPGTQQFF